Included here is one T cell receptor (beta chain) sequence, with context. The germline V gene encodes CDR1 SGHRS and CDR2 YFSETQ. The V end lost 0 bases, the J end lost 5 bases, and 9 bases lay between the germline ends. This CDR3 spans 13 amino acids. Treatment denoted: oral pan-JAK inhibitor, 5-10 mg twice daily. The data were taken from a study of CD8+ T cells in alopecia areata. Extraction and reverse transcription of RNA yielded cDNA as the sequencing template. Here immunoSEQ multiplex PCR was the method, and the copy in TCRdb shows in-frame clones only, minus some. Here the sample spans under 150,000 clones, around 54% being singletons.

The TCR originated in a human donor with alopecia areata. The input for sequencing was CD4+ T cells sorted from blood, taken at week 24, from a patient treated with tofacitinib. V usage is TRBV5-1 and J usage is TRBJ2-7; tentatively, D is TRBD1 (6 bases). The CDR3 reads CASSLGGQDEQYF. The CDR3 coding sequence is TGCGCCAGCAGCTTGGGGGGGCAGGACGAGCAGTACTTC.